The clone carrying this T cell receptor (beta chain) was detected only a few times. Its antigen is unidentified. At sampling all donors were nominally healthy, likely with unrecorded immune exposures. The PCR employed 60 Vbeta primers together with 13 Jbeta primers. Profiling relied on immunoSEQ multiplex PCR, and the TCRdb table lists in-frame clones only, not all of them. The sample lists roughly 6,200 clones, around 53% occurring once. The sample comes from a study of cytomegalovirus exposure and HLA in healthy donors. The study's findings and limits: HLA alleles were associated with 15,000 to 20,000 TCR beta sequences in a later analysis at 0.05 false discovery rate.

This CDR3 has 12 residues. Deletions cut 4 bases from V and 5 bases from J, with 11 bases between. Germline CDR1 and CDR2: GTSNPN and SVGIG (reference sequence). The sample consisted of PBMCs. The V gene is TRBV30, the J gene TRBJ1-1; D unclear. This TCR came from a man aged 25 to 40 in good health and CMV-seropositive. CDR3: CAWIGVGTEAFF. CDR3 nucleotides: TGTGCCTGGATCGGGGTAGGGACTGAAGCTTTCTTT.